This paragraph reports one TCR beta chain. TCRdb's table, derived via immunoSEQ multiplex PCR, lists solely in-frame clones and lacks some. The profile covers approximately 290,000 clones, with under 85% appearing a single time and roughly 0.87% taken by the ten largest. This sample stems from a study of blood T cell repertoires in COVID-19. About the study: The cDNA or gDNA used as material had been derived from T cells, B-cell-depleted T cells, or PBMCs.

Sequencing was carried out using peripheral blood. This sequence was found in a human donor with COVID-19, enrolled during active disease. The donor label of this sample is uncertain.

The CDR3 coding sequence is TGTGCCAGTATCTGGGTAGGGACAGACACTGGGGTGCAGTACTTC. It encodes CASIWVGTDTGVQYF. The chain links TRBV19 to TRBJ2-7; 7 bases agree with TRBD1. This CDR3 contains 15 residues. CDR1 LNHDA and CDR2 SQIVND come from the germline V gene (reference sequence). Trimming at V came to 7 bases and at J to 9 bases, leaving 18 bases not matched to a gene.